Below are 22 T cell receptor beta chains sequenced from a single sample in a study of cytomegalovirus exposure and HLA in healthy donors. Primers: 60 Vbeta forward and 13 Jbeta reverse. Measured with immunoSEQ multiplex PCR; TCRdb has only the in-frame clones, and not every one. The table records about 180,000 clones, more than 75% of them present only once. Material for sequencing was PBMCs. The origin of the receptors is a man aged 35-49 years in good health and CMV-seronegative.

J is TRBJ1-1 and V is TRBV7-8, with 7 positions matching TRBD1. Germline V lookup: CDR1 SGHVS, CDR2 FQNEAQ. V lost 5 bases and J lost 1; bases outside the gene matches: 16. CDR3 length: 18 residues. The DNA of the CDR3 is TGTGCCAGCAGCGCAAGAGGACGGGACAGAGCTGCGAACACTGAAGCTTTCTTT. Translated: CASSARGRDRAANTEAFF.

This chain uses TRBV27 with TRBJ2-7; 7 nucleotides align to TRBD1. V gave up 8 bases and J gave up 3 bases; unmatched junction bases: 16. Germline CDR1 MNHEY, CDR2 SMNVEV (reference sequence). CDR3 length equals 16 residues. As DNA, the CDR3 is TGTGCCAGCGCCCTCTCCGGTTCGACAGGGCTCTACGAGCAGTACTTC. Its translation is CASALSGSTGLYEQYF.

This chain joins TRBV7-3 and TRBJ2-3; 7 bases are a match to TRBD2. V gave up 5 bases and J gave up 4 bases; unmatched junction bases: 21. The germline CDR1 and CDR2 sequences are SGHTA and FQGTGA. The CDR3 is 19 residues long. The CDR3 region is CASSPRAGTIGQRADTQYF. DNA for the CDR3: TGTGCCAGCAGCCCAAGGGCAGGGACTATCGGCCAGCGGGCAGATACGCAGTATTTT. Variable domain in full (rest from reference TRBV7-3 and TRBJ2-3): GAGVSQTPSNKVTEKGKYVELRCDPISGHTALYWYRQSLGQGPEFLIYFQGTGAADDSGLPNDRFFAVRPEGSVSTLKIQRTERGDSAVYLCASSPRAGTIGQRADTQYFGPGTRLTVL.

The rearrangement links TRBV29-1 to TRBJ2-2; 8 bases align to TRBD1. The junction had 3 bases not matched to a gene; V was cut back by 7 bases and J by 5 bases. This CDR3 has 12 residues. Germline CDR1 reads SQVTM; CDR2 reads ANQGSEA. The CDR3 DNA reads TGCAGCGGAAGACAGGGGACCGGGGAGCTGTTTTTT. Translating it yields CSGRQGTGELFF.

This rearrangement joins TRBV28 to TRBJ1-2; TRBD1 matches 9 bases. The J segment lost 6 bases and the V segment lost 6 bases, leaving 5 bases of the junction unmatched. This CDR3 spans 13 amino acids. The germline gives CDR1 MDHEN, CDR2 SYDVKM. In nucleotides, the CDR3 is TGTGCCAGCAGAGGGACAGGGAAAGATGGCTACACCTTC. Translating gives CASRGTGKDGYTF.

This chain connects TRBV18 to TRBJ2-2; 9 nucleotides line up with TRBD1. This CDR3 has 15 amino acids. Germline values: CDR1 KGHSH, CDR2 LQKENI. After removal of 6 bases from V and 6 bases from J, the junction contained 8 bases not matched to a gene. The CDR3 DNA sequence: TGTGCCAGCTCGAAGGGGACAGGGATGGCCGGGGAGCTGTTTTTT. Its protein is CASSKGTGMAGELFF.

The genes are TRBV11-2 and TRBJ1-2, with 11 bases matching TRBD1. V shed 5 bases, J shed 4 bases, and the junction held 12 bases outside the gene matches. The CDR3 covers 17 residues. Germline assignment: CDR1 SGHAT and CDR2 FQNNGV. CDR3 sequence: CASSLSFRDRGTYGYTF. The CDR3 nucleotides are TGTGCCAGCAGCCTCTCCTTCCGGGACAGGGGGACCTATGGCTACACCTTC.

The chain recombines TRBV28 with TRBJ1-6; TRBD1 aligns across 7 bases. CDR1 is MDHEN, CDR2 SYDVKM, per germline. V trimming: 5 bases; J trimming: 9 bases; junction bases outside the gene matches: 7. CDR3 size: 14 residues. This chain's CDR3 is CASSAWTGSSPLHF. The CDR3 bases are TGTGCCAGCAGTGCCTGGACAGGATCTTCACCCCTCCACTTT. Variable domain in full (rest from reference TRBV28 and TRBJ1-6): DVKVTQSSRYLVKRTGEKVFLECVQDMDHENMFWYRQDPGLGLRLIYFSYDVKMKEKGDIPEGYSVSREKKERFSLILESASTNQTSMYLCASSAWTGSSPLHFGNGTRLTVT.

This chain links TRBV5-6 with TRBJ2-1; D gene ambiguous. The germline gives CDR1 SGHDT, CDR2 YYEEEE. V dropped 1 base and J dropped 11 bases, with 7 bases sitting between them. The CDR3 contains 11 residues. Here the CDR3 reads CASSLTLKQFF. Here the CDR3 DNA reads TGTGCCAGCAGCTTGACACTAAAGCAGTTCTTC.

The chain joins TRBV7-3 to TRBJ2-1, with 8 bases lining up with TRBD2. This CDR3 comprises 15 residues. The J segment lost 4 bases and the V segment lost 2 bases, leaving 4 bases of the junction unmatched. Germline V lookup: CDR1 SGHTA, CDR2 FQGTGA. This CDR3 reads CASSLWSSGYNEQFF. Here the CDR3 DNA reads TGTGCCAGCAGCTTATGGTCTAGCGGGTACAATGAGCAGTTCTTC.

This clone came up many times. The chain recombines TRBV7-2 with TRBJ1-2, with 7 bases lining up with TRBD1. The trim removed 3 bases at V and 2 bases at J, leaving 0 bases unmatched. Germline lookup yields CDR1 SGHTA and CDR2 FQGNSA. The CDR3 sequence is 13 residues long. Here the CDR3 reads CASSLGQNYGYTF. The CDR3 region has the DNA TGTGCCAGCAGCTTGGGACAGAACTATGGCTACACCTTC.

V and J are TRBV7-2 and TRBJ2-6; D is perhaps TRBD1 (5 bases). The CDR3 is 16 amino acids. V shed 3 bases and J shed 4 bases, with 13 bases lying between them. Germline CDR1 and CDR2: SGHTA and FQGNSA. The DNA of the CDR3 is TGTGCCAGCAGCTTGGGGCAGGTAACAGGGGCCAACGTCCTGACTTTC. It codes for CASSLGQVTGANVLTF.

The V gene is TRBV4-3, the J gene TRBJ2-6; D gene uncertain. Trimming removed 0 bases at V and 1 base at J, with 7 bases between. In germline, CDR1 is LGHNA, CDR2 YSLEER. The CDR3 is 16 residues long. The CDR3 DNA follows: TGCGCCAGCAGCCAAGAAACGGTATCTGGGGCCAACGTCCTGACTTTC. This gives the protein CASSQETVSGANVLTF.

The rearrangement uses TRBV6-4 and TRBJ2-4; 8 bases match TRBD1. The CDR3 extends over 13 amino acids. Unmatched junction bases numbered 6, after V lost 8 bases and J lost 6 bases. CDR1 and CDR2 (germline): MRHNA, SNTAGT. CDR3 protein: CASPRGPGNIQYF. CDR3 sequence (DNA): TGTGCCAGCCCCAGGGGGCCCGGAAACATTCAGTACTTC.

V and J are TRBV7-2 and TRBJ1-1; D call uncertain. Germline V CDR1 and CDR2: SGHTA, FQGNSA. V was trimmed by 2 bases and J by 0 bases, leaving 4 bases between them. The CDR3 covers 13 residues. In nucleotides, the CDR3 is TGTGCCAGCAGCTTACAGGTGAACACTGAAGCTTTCTTT. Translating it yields CASSLQVNTEAFF.

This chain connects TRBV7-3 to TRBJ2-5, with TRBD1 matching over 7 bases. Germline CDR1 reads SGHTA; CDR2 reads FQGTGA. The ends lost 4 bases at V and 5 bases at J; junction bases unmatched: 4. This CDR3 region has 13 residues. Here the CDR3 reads CASSYGQAETQYF. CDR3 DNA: TGTGCCAGCAGCTACGGACAGGCGGAGACCCAGTACTTC.

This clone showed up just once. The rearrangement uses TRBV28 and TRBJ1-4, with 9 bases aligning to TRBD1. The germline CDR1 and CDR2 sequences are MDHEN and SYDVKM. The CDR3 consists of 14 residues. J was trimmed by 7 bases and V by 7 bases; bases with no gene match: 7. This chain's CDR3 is CASTSGTGFEKLFF. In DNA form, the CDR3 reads TGTGCCAGCACCTCTGGGACAGGGTTTGAAAAACTGTTTTTT.

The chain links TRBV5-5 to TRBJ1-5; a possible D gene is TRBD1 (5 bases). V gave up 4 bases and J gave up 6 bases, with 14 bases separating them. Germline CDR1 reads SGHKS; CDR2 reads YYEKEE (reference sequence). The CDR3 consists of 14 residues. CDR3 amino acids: CASSHGGAGQPQHF. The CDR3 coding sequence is TGTGCCAGCAGCCACGGGGGAGCCGGTCAGCCCCAGCATTTT.

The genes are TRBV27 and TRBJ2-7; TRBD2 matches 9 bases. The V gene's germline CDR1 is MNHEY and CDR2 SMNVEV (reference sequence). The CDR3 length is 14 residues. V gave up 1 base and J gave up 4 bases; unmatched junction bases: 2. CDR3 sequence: CASSLFSGGYEQYF. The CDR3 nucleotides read TGTGCCAGCAGTTTATTCAGCGGGGGGTACGAGCAGTACTTC.

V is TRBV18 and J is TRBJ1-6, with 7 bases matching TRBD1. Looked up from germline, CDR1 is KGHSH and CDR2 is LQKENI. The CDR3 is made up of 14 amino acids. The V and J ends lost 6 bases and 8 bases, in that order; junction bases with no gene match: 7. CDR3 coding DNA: TGTGCCAGCTCTCAACAGGGGAAGGATTCACCCCTCCACTTT. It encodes CASSQQGKDSPLHF.

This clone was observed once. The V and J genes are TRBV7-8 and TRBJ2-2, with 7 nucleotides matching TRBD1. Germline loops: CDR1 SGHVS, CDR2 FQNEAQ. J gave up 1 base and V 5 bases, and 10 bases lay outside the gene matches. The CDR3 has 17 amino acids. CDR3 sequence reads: CASSRRRTGGNTGELFF. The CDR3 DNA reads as TGTGCCAGCAGCAGACGAAGGACAGGAGGGAACACCGGGGAGCTGTTTTTT. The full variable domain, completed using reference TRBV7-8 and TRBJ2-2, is GAGVSQSPRYKVAKRGQDVALRCDPISGHVSLFWYQQALGQGPEFLTYFQNEAQLDKSGLPSDRFFAERPEGSVSTLKIQRTQQEDSAVYLCASSRRRTGGNTGELFFGEGSRLTVL.

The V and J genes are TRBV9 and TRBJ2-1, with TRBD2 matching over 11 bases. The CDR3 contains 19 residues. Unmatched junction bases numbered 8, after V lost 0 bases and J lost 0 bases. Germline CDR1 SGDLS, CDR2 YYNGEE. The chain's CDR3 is CASSVAGLADPSSYNEQFF. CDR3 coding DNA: TGTGCCAGCAGCGTAGCGGGACTAGCGGACCCTAGCTCCTACAATGAGCAGTTCTTC.